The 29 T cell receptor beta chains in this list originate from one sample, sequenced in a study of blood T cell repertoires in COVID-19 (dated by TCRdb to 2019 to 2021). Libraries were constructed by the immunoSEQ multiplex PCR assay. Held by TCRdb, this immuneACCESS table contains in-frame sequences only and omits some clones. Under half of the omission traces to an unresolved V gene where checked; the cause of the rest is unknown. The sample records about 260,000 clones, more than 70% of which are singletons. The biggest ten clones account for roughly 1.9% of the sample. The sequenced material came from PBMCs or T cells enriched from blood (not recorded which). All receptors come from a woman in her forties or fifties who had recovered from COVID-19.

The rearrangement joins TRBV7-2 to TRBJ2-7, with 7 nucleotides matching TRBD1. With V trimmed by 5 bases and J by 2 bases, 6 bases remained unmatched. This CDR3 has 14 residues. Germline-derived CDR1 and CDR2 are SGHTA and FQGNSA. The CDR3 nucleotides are TGTGCCAGCAGCCCCCGGGACAGAACCTACGAGCAGTACTTC. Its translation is CASSPRDRTYEQYF.

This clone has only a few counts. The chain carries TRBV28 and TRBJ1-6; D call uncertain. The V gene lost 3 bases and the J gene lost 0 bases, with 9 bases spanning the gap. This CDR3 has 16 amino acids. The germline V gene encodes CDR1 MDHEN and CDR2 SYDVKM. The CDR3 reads CASSLYSSSYNSPLHF. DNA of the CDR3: TGTGCCAGCAGTTTGTACAGCAGCTCCTATAATTCACCCCTCCACTTT.

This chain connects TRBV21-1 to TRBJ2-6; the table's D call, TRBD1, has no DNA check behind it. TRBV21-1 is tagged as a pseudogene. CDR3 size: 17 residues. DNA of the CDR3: TGTGCCAGCAGCTGGGTGACAGGTCTCTCTGGGGCCAACGTCCTGACTTTC. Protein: CASSWVTGLSGANVLTF.

The chain's CDR3 is CAWSESQGSNQPQHF. CDR3 sequence (DNA): TGTGCCTGGAGTGAATCCCAGGGGAGCAATCAGCCCCAGCATTTT. This chain joins TRBV30 and TRBJ1-5; a weak D match, TRBD1 (6 bases). V was pared by 1 base and J by 1 base, with 11 bases between. CDR3 length: 15 residues. Germline CDR1 GTSNPN, CDR2 SVGIG (reference sequence).

CDR3 nucleotides: TGTGCCAGCAGCTTAAGGAGGAGGTCTATGGGCGTGGGGACAGATACGCAGTATTTT. Protein sequence: CASSLRRRSMGVGTDTQYF. V is TRBV7-9 and J is TRBJ2-3, with D maybe TRBD2 (5 bases). V gave up 2 bases and J gave up 3 bases, with 24 bases separating them. The CDR3 contains 19 residues. Germline V gives CDR1 SEHNR, CDR2 FQNEAQ (reference sequence).

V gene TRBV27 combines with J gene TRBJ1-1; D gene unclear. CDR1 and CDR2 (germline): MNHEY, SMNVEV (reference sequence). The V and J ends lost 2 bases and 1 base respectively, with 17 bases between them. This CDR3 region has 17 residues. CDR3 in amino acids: CASSLVMAGDSNTEAFF. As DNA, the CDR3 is TGTGCCAGCAGTTTAGTAATGGCCGGGGATTCGAACACTGAAGCTTTCTTT.

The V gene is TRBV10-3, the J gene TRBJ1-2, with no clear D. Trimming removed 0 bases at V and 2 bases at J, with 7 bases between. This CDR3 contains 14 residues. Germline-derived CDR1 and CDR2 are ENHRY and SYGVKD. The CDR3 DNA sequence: TGTGCCATCAGTGAGTCTGGCAGAAACTATGGCTACACCTTC. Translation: CAISESGRNYGYTF.

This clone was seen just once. The CDR3 DNA sequence: TGTGCCACCACCTCTAAAAGCGGCGGACAGGGAAAAGAAGCTTTCTTT. It specifies CATTSKSGGQGKEAFF. This rearrangement joins TRBV28 to TRBJ1-1; 8 bases are shared with TRBD1. CDR1 is MDHEN and CDR2 is SYDVKM in the germline V gene. V shed 10 bases and J 8 bases; nucleotides not matched to a gene: 21. The CDR3 sequence is 16 residues long.

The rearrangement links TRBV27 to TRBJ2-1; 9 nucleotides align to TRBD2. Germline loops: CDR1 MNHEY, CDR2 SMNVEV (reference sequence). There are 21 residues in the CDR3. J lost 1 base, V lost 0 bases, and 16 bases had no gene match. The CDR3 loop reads CASSLSRGREGLLSSYNEQFF. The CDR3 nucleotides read TGTGCCAGCAGTTTATCTAGGGGGCGGGAGGGCCTTCTTTCTTCCTACAATGAGCAGTTCTTC.

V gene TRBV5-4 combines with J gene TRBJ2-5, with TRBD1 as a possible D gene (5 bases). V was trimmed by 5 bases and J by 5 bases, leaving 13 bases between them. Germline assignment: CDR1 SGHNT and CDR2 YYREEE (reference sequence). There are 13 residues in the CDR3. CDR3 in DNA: TGTGCCAGCAGTTTAGGGGCAACGGAGACCCAGTACTTC. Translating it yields CASSLGATETQYF.

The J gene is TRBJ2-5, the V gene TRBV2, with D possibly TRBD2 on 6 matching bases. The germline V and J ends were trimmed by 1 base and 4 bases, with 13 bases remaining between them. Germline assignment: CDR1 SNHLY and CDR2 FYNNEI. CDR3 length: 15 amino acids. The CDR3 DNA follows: TGTGCCAGCAGTGAAGTGGGACTGAGGGGAGAGACCCAGTACTTC. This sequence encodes CASSEVGLRGETQYF. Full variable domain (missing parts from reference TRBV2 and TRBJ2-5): EPEVTQTPSHQVTQMGQEVILRCVPISNHLYFYWYRQILGQKVEFLVSFYNNEISEKSEIFDDQFSVERPDGSNFTLKIRSTKLEDSAMYFCASSEVGLRGETQYFGPGTRLLVL.

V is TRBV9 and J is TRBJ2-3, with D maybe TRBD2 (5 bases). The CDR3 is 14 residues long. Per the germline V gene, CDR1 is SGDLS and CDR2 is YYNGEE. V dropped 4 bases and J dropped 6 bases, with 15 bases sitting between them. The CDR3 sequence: CASSTSPGSDTQYF. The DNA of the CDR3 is TGTGCCAGCAGCACCTCCCCGGGGTCGGATACGCAGTATTTT. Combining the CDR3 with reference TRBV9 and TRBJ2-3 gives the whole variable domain DSGVTQTPKHLITATGQRVTLRCSPRSGDLSVYWYQQSLDQGLQFLIQYYNGEERAKGNILERFSAQQFPDLHSELNLSSLELGDSALYFCASSTSPGSDTQYFGPGTRLTVL.

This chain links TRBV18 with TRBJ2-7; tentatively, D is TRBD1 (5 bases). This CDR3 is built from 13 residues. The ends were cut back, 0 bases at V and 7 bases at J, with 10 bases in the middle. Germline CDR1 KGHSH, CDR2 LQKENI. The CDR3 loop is CASSPPTDREQYF. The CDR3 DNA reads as TGTGCCAGCTCACCACCGACAGACCGGGAGCAGTACTTC.

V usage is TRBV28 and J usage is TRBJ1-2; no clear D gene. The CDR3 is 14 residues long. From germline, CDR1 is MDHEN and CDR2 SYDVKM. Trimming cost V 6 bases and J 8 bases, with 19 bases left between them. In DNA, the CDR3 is TGTGCCAGCAGGCATCCGGGTCCAGGCGGGGGCTACACCTTC. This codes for CASRHPGPGGGYTF.

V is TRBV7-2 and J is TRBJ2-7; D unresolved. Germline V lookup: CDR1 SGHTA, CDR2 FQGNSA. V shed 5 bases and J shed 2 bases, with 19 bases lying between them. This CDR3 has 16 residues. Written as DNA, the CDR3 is TGTGCCAGCAGCCACTCACTTAGAAACCGAACCTACGAGCAGTACTTC. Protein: CASSHSLRNRTYEQYF.

CDR3 amino acids: CASGRTGRGTEAFF. In nucleotides, the CDR3 is TGCGCCAGCGGACGGACAGGGCGAGGAACTGAAGCTTTCTTT. The chain recombines TRBV5-1 with TRBJ1-1, with 8 bases that match TRBD1. V lost 7 bases and J lost 5; bases outside the gene matches: 10. CDR1 is SGHRS and CDR2 is YFSETQ in the germline V gene. The CDR3 covers 14 residues.

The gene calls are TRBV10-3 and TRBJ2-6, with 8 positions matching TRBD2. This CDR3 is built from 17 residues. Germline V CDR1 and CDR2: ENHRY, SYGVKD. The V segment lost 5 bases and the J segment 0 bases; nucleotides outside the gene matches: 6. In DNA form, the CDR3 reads TGTGCCATCAGTTCTCTAGCGGGCGTCTCTGGGGCCAACGTCCTGACTTTC. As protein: CAISSLAGVSGANVLTF.

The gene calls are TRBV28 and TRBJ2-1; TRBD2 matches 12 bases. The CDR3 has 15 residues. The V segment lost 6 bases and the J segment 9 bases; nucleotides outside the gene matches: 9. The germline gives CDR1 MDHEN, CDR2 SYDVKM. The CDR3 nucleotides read TGTGCCAGCAGCATCTCTAGCGGGAGGGCCTTTGAGCAGTTCTTC. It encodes CASSISSGRAFEQFF. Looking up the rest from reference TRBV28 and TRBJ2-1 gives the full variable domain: DVKVTQSSRYLVKRTGEKVFLECVQDMDHENMFWYRQDPGLGLRLIYFSYDVKMKEKGDIPEGYSVSREKKERFSLILESASTNQTSMYLCASSISSGRAFEQFFGPGTRLTVL.

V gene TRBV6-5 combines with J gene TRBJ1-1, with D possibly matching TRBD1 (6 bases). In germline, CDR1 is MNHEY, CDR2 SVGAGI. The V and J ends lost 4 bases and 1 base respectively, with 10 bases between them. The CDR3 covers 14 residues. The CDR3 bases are TGTGCCAGCAGTTCCAGGGACAAGAACACTGAAGCTTTCTTT. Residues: CASSSRDKNTEAFF.

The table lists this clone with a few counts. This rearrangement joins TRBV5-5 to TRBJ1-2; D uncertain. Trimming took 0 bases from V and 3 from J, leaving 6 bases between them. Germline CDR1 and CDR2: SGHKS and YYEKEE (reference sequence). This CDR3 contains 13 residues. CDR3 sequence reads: CASSLAEHYGYTF. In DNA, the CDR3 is TGTGCCAGCAGCTTGGCGGAGCACTATGGCTACACCTTC.

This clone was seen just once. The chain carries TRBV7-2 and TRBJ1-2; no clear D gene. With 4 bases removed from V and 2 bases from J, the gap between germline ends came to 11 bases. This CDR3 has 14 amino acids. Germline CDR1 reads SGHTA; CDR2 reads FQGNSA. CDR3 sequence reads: CASSSPNSNYGYTF. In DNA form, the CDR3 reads TGTGCCAGCAGCTCACCAAACTCAAACTATGGCTACACCTTC. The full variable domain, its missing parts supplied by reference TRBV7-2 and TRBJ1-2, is GAGVSQSPSNKVTEKGKDVELRCDPISGHTALYWYRQSLGQGLEFLIYFQGNSAPDKSGLPSDRFSAERTGGSVSTLTIQRTQQEDSAVYLCASSSPNSNYGYTFGSGTRLTVV.

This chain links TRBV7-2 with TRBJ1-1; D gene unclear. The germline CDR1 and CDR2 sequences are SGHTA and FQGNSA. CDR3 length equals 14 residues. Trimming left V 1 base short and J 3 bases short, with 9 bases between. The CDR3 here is CASSLERIYTEAFF. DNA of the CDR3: TGTGCCAGCAGCTTAGAGCGAATTTACACTGAAGCTTTCTTT.

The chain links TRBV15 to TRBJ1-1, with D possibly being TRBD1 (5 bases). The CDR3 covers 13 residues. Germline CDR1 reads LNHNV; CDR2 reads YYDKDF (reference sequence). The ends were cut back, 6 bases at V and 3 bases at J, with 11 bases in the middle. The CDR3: CATRPGGYTEAFF. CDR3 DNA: TGTGCCACCAGACCGGGGGGGTACACTGAAGCTTTCTTT. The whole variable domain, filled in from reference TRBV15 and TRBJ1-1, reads DAMVIQNPRYQVTQFGKPVTLSCSQTLNHNVMYWYQQKSSQAPKLLFHYYDKDFNNEADTPDNFQSRRPNTSFCFLDIRSPGLGDTAMYLCATRPGGYTEAFFGQGTRLTVV.

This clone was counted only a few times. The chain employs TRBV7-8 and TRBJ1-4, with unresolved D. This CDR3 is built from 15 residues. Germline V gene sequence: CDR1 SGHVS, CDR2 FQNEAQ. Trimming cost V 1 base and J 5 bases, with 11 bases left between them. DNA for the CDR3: TGTGCCAGCAGCTTAGATCGGGGATTGAATGAAAAACTGTTTTTT. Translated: CASSLDRGLNEKLFF.

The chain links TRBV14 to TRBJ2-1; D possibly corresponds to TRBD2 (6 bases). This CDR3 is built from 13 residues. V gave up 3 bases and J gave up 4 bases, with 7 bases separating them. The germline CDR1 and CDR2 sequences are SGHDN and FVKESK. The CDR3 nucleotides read TGTGCCAGCAGCCACGGGGGATACAATGAGCAGTTCTTC. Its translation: CASSHGGYNEQFF.

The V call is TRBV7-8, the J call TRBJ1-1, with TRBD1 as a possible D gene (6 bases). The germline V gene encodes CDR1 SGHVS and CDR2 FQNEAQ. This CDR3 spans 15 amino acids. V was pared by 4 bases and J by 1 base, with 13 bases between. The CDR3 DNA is TGTGCCAGCAGCTCGAAGGGACATAGGAACACTGAAGCTTTCTTT. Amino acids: CASSSKGHRNTEAFF.

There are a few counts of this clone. CDR3 loop: CASRVTAHSNQPQHF. The CDR3 coding sequence is TGTGCCAGTAGAGTGACAGCTCATAGCAATCAGCCCCAGCATTTT. The chain has TRBV19 and TRBJ1-5, with D possibly TRBD1 on 5 matching bases. Trimming shortened V by 6 bases and J by 0 bases, and 12 bases separated the two germline ends. The CDR3 has 15 residues. Germline CDR1 is LNHDA and CDR2 is SQIVND (reference sequence).

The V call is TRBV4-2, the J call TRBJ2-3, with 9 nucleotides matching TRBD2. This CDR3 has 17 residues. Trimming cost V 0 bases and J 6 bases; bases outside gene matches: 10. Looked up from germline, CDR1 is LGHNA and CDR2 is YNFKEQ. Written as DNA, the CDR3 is TGTGCCAGCAGCCAAGATTGGGGGACTAGCTATGATGATACGCAGTATTTT. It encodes CASSQDWGTSYDDTQYF.

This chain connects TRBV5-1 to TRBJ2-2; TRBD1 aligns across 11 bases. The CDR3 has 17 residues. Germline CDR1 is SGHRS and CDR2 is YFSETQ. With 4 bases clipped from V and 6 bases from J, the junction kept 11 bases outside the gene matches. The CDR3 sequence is CASSLRGGTGGAGELFF. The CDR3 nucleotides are TGCGCCAGCAGCCTGAGAGGCGGGACAGGGGGGGCCGGGGAGCTGTTTTTT.